These T cell receptor beta chains were read from a single sample in a study of CD8+ T cells in alopecia areata. The assay was immunoSEQ multiplex PCR, and TCRdb's table has in-frame clones only and misses some. The profile shows about 190,000 clones, approximately 56% of them singletons. Sequencing was performed on CD4+ T cells sorted from blood, taken at week 4, from a patient treated with tofacitinib. The receptors shown here come from a human donor with alopecia areata. The CDR3 runs from the conserved cysteine through the conserved F or W. D genes are given only for firm matches. Clone sizes are given selectively: once, few, many, or a class where the clone is expanded.

v_call	d_call	j_call	clone_size	cdr3_nt	cdr3_aa
TRBV5-1	-	TRBJ2-5	-	TGCGCCAGCAGCTTGCATCCCGGCCAGCTCGCGGGGACCCAGTACTTC	CASSLHPGQLAGTQYF
TRBV28	-	TRBJ2-7	few	TGTGCCAGCACCTCAATCCGCAGGGTCCGGGGCTACGAGCAGTACTTC	CASTSIRRVRGYEQYF
TRBV29-1	TRBD2	TRBJ2-1	-	TGCAGCGGGAGCAGACTAGCGTCCCCACATGAGCAGTTCTTC	CSGSRLASPHEQFF
TRBV9	TRBD2	TRBJ2-2	-	TGTGCCAGCAGCGTAGACCTAGCGGGAGTGGAGCTGTTTTTT	CASSVDLAGVELFF
TRBV30	-	TRBJ2-7	-	TGTGCCTCCCGGGGACGATCATCCTACGAGCAGTACTTC	CASRGRSSYEQYF
TRBV9	-	TRBJ1-5	-	TGTGCCAGCAGCGTAGAGGGTTCCCGCAATCAGCCCCAGCATTTT	CASSVEGSRNQPQHF
TRBV30	-	TRBJ2-7	-	TGTGCCTGGAGCGCGGGACCCTACGAGCAGTACTTC	CAWSAGPYEQYF
TRBV14	TRBD2	TRBJ2-1	-	TGTGCCAGCAGCCTGACGGGACTAGCGGCCGGGCGAGGGAATGAGCAGTTCTTC	CASSLTGLAAGRGNEQFF
TRBV29-1	-	TRBJ1-2	-	TGCAGCGTTGGAGAGGGGCGGGTCTATGGCTACACCTTC	CSVGEGRVYGYTF
TRBV29-1	-	TRBJ2-3	few	TGCAGCGTCGCGTTTGGGAGAGGGACAGATACGCAGTATTTT	CSVAFGRGTDTQYF